These 13 T cell receptor beta chains were all obtained from the same sample, sequenced in a study of early T cells in non-severe SARS-CoV-2 infection. MiXCR was run by TCRdb on the 5' RACE reads, yielding one entry per CDR3 protein. The sample shows roughly 56,000 distinct CDR3 sequences, roughly 13% of them seen only once. Sequenced material: whole blood. Receptors were obtained from an adult who was a healthcare worker with PCR-confirmed SARS-CoV-2 infection or an uninfected control (not recorded which).

This clonotype was observed at least ten times. The chain is built from TRBV10-3 and TRBJ2-1, with 8 positions matching TRBD1. Germline V gene lookup returns CDR1 ENHRY and CDR2 SYGVKD. Trimming removed 3 bases from V and 7 bases from J; junction bases left unmatched: 5. This CDR3 contains 14 residues. CDR3 bases: TGTGCCATCAGTGACCTTGGACAGGGTAATGAGCAGTTCTTC. It is translated as CAISDLGQGNEQFF.

This clonotype was seen repeatedly, ten times or more. V gene TRBV11-2 combines with J gene TRBJ2-7; TRBD1 matches at 8 bases. Germline V CDR1 and CDR2: SGHAT, FQNNGV. CDR3 length: 13 amino acids. J lost 3 bases, V lost 5 bases, and 3 bases had no gene match. DNA of the CDR3: TGTGCCAGCAGCCAGGACAGGGTCTACGAGCAGTACTTC. Translating it yields CASSQDRVYEQYF.

V usage is TRBV11-2 and J usage is TRBJ2-1, with 11 nucleotides matching TRBD1. The length of the CDR3 is 15 residues. V trimming: 4 bases; J trimming: 11 bases; junction bases outside the gene matches: 10. Looked up from germline, CDR1 is SGHAT and CDR2 is FQNNGV. CDR3 protein: CASSSRTGGHHKQFF. The CDR3, as DNA: TGTGCCAGCAGCTCCCGGACAGGGGGCCATCATAAGCAGTTCTTC. The full variable domain, rest sourced from reference TRBV11-2 and TRBJ2-1, is EAGVAQSPRYKIIEKRQSVAFWCNPISGHATLYWYQQILGQGPKLLIQFQNNGVVDDSQLPKDRFSAERLKGVDSTLKIQPAKLEDSAVYLCASSSRTGGHHKQFFGPGTRLTVL.

The V call is TRBV27, the J call TRBJ2-7; TRBD2 might be the D (5 bases). CDR1 is MNHEY and CDR2 is SMNVEV in the germline V gene (reference sequence). V was pared by 2 bases and J by 6 bases, with 17 bases between. The CDR3 runs to 15 residues. CDR3 amino acids: CASSLSGSLRVEQYF. The CDR3 DNA follows: TGTGCCAGCAGTTTAAGTGGGAGTTTGAGGGTCGAGCAGTACTTC.

This clonotype occurred a few times. In DNA form, the CDR3 reads TGTGCCAGCAGGAATAACGCCCAAGGGAATCAGCCCCAGCATTTT. Protein product: CASRNNAQGNQPQHF. The V gene is TRBV12-3 or TRBV12-4, the J gene TRBJ1-5; D gene uncertain. Trimming stripped 6 bases from V and 4 bases from J, with 16 bases between. The CDR3 is 15 amino acids.

The rearrangement uses TRBV28 and TRBJ1-4, with 7 nucleotides matching TRBD1. CDR1 MDHEN and CDR2 SYDVKM come from the germline V gene. The CDR3 has 15 residues. The V segment lost 6 bases and the J segment 7 bases; nucleotides outside the gene matches: 11. CDR3 sequence (DNA): TGTGCCAGCAGCGCCACCTTGACAGGGAGTGAAAAACTGTTTTTT. This codes for CASSATLTGSEKLFF.

The sample holds many counts of this clonotype. The V call is TRBV20-1, the J call TRBJ1-4; unclear D gene. V lost 1 base to trimming and J lost 2 bases, with 5 bases between them. Germline CDR1 and CDR2: DFQATT and SNEGSKA (reference sequence). There are 13 residues in the CDR3. The CDR3 protein is CSARGQTNEKLFF. CDR3 in DNA: TGCAGTGCTAGAGGGCAGACTAATGAAAAACTGTTTTTT.

This clonotype was seen only a few times. The chain is built from TRBV6-5 and TRBJ2-7; 11 bases agree with TRBD2. The germline V gene encodes CDR1 MNHEY and CDR2 SVGAGI. Trimming at V came to 7 bases and at J to 2 bases, leaving 7 bases not matched to a gene. This CDR3 has 15 residues. CDR3 sequence reads: CASKLLAGEAYEQYF. For the CDR3, the DNA is TGTGCCAGCAAACTACTAGCGGGGGAGGCCTACGAGCAGTACTTC.

This chain links TRBV12-3 or TRBV12-4 with TRBJ1-5; D unresolved. V was clipped by 5 bases and J by 5 bases, with 4 bases between them. CDR3 length equals 11 residues. CDR3 residues: CASSPHQPQHF. As DNA, the CDR3 is TGTGCCAGCAGTCCCCATCAGCCCCAGCATTTT.

This clonotype was seen repeatedly, ten times or more. The CDR3 bases are TGTGCCAGCAGCCAAGATAATAGACAGGGTACAGATACGCAGTATTTT. This codes for CASSQDNRQGTDTQYF. V is TRBV3-1 and J is TRBJ2-3, with 7 bases matching TRBD1. The CDR3 extends over 16 amino acids. Germline V gene lookup returns CDR1 LGHDT and CDR2 YNNKEL (reference sequence). V was clipped by 0 bases and J by 3 bases; unmatched bases: 6.

This chain links TRBV4-1 with TRBJ2-1; D is perhaps TRBD1 or TRBD2 (5 bases each). Germline CDR1 is MGHRA and CDR2 is YSYEKL. CDR3 size: 16 residues. The ends were cut back, 3 bases at V and 1 base at J, with 13 bases in the middle. The CDR3 here is CASSQTGTASYNEQFF. The CDR3 coding sequence is TGCGCCAGCAGCCAGACCGGGACGGCATCCTACAATGAGCAGTTCTTC.

This clonotype has a count of ten or more. This CDR3 reads CASSLGWGSNQPQHF. The CDR3 DNA reads as TGCGCCAGCAGCTTGGGATGGGGGTCAAATCAGCCCCAGCATTTT. This sequence joins TRBV5-1 and TRBJ1-5; D might be TRBD1 (5 bases). Germline CDR1 SGHRS, CDR2 YFSETQ. Deletions cut 0 bases from V and 4 bases from J, with 11 bases between. The CDR3 spans 15 residues.

The chain links TRBV20-1 to TRBJ1-5, with no clear D. CDR3 length: 14 residues. The germline V gene has CDR1 DFQATT and CDR2 SNEGSKA (reference sequence). V gave up 1 base and J gave up 3 bases, with 10 bases separating them. The CDR3 reads CSARVGFINQPQHF. CDR3 coding DNA: TGCAGTGCTAGAGTTGGTTTTATCAATCAGCCCCAGCATTTT.